These 7 T cell receptor beta chains came from one sample sequenced in a study of blood T cell repertoires in COVID-19. Libraries were prepared by immunoSEQ multiplex PCR; TCRdb keeps only in-frame clonotypes and omits some of them. The sample shows tens of thousands of clones, approximately 87% of them seen only once. The source material was peripheral blood. These receptors were taken from a human donor in a cohort sampled during active COVID-19.

In its sample, this clone was seen once. The CDR3 DNA follows: TGTGCCAGCAGCCGGCGGACAGGGGAATACGAGCAGTACTTC. It encodes CASSRRTGEYEQYF. The chain carries TRBV7-2 and TRBJ2-7; 9 bases fit TRBD1. The V gene end was trimmed by 5 bases and the J gene end by 4 bases; junction bases not matched to a gene: 6. The V gene's germline CDR1 is SGHTA and CDR2 FQGNSA. This CDR3 has 14 amino acids.

This clone appeared a single time. This rearrangement joins TRBV19 to TRBJ2-7, with D possibly TRBD2 on 7 matching bases. V was cut by 4 bases and J by 5 bases, with 18 bases left in between. This CDR3 is built from 15 residues. Germline CDR1 reads LNHDA; CDR2 reads SQIVND (reference sequence). CDR3 sequence reads: CASSTPGGPADEQYF. The CDR3 DNA reads TGTGCCAGTAGTACCCCCGGGGGGCCTGCCGACGAGCAGTACTTC. The full variable domain, completed using reference TRBV19 and TRBJ2-7, is DGGITQSPKYLFRKEGQNVTLSCEQNLNHDAMYWYRQDPGQGLRLIYYSQIVNDFQKGDIAEGYSVSREKKESFPLTVTSAQKNPTAFYLCASSTPGGPADEQYFGPGTRLTVT.

The chain links TRBV11-2 to TRBJ2-7; TRBD2 is a possible D gene (6 bases). CDR1 and CDR2 from the germline V gene are SGHAT and FQNNGV. Trimming shortened V by 5 bases and J by 6 bases, and 8 bases separated the two germline ends. The CDR3 runs 11 residues. CDR3 residues: CASSRGGEQYF. The CDR3 region has the DNA TGTGCCAGCAGCAGGGGAGGCGAGCAGTACTTC.

This clone was seen only once. Other DNA sequences in this specimen translate into the identical CDR3. CDR3 coding DNA: TGTGCCAGCAGCGTAGGGGGGCGGGGGAACTATGGCTACACCTTC. Its protein is CASSVGGRGNYGYTF. The chain joins TRBV9 to TRBJ1-2; D might be TRBD1 (6 bases). V was clipped by 0 bases and J by 2 bases, with 11 bases between them. The CDR3 totals 15 residues. Germline assignment: CDR1 SGDLS and CDR2 YYNGEE.

This sequence joins TRBV5-6 and TRBJ1-4; weak D call: TRBD1 (5 bases). CDR1 SGHDT and CDR2 YYEEEE come from the germline V gene. This CDR3 contains 13 residues. V lost 4 bases and J lost 7, with 11 bases in between. This chain's CDR3 is CASSRTLTEKLFF. The CDR3, as DNA: TGTGCCAGCAGCCGGACACTGACTGAAAAACTGTTTTTT.

The V call is TRBV19, the J call TRBJ2-2; a possible D gene is TRBD1 (6 bases). This CDR3 contains 13 residues. Germline V gene lookup returns CDR1 LNHDA and CDR2 SQIVND (reference sequence). V lost 6 bases, J lost 5 bases, and 10 bases lay in between. For the CDR3, the DNA is TGTGCCAGTAGGGGGACAAGTACCGGGGAGCTGTTTTTT. Amino acids: CASRGTSTGELFF.

J is TRBJ2-7 and V is TRBV6-5; TRBD2 is a possible D gene (5 bases). This CDR3 has 13 residues. Germline V gene data show CDR1 as MNHEY and CDR2 as SVGAGI. The V end was cut by 4 bases, the J end by 5 bases, with 12 bases between. DNA of the CDR3: TGTGCCAGCAGTTCCGGGGTCCATAACGAGCAGTACTTC. Translated: CASSSGVHNEQYF.